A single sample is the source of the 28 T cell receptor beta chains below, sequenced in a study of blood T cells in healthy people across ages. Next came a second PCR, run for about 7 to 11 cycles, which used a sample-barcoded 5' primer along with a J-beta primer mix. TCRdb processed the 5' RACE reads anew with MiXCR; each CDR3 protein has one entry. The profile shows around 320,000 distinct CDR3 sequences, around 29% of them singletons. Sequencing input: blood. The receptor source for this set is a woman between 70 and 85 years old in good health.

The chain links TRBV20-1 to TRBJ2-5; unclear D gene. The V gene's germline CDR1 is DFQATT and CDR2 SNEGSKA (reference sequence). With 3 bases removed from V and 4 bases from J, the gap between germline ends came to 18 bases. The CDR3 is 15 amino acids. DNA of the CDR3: TGCAGTGCTAGGAAGGAGAGTGGTAACCGAGAGACCCAGTACTTC. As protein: CSARKESGNRETQYF.

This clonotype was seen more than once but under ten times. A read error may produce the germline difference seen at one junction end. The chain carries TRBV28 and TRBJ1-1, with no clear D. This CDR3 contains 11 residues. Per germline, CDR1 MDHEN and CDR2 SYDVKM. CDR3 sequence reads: CASRHGPEAFF. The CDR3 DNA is TGTGCCAGCAGACATGGACCTGAGGCTTTCTTT.

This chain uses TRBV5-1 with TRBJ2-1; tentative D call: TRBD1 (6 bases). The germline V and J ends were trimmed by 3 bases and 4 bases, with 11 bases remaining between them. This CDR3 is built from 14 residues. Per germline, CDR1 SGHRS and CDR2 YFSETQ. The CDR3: CASSSQGQYNEQFF. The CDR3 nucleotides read TGCGCCAGCAGCTCACAGGGCCAATACAATGAGCAGTTCTTC. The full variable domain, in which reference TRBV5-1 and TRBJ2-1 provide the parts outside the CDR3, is KAGVTQTPRYLIKTRGQQVTLSCSPISGHRSVSWYQQTPGQGLQFLFEYFSETQRNKGNFPGRFSGRQFSNSRSEMNVSTLELGDSALYLCASSSQGQYNEQFFGPGTRLTVL.

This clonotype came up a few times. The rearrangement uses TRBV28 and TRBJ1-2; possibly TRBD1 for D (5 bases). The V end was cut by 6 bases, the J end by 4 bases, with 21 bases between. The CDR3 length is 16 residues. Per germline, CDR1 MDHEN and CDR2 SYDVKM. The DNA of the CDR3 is TGTGCCAGCAGGCCCGGGGGAAGCGGGGCCTTCTATGGCTACACCTTC. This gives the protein CASRPGGSGAFYGYTF.

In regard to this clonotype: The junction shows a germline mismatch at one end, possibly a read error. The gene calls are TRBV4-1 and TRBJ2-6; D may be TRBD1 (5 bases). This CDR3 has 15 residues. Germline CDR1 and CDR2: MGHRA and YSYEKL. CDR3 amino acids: CASSQAGSGANILTF. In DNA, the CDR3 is TGCGCCAGCAGCCAAGCTGGCTCTGGGGCCAACATCCTGACTTTC.

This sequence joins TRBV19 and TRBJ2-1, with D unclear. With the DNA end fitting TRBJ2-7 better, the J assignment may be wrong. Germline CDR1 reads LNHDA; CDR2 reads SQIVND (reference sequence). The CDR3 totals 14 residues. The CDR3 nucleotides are TGTGCCAGTAGTATCATGAAAGGGACCTACGAGCAGTACTTC. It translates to CASSIMKGTYEQYF.

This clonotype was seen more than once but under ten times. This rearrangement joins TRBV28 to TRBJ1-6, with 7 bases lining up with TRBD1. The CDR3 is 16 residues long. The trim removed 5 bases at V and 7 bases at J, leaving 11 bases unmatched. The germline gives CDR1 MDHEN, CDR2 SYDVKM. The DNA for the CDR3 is TGTGCCAGCAGTCGGGGACAGCTCTCACCAAATTCACCCCTCCACTTT. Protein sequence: CASSRGQLSPNSPLHF.

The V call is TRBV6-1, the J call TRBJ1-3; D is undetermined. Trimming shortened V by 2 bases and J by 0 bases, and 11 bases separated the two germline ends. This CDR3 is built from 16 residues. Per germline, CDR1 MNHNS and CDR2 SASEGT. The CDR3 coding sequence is TGTGCCAGCAGTGAAAGGTTTGCCTCCTCTGGAAACACCATATATTTT. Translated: CASSERFASSGNTIYF.

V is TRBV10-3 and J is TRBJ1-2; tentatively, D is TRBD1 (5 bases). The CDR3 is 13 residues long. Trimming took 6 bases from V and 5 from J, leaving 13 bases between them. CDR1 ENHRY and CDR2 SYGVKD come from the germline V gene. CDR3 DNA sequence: TGTGCCATCAGGCAGGCCGGGGCATATGGCTACACCTTC. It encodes CAIRQAGAYGYTF.

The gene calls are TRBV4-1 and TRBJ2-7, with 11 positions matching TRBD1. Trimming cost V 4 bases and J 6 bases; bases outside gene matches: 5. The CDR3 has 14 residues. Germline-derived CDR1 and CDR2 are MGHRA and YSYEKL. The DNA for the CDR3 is TGCGCCAGCAGCCGAGGACAGGGGGCTTCCGAGCAGTACTTC. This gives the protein CASSRGQGASEQYF.

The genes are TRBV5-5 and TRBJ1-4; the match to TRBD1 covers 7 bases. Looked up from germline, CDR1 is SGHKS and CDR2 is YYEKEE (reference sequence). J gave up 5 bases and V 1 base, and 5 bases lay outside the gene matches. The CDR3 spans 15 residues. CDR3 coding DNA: TGTGCCAGCAGCTTGACCGGGACAGCGAATGAAAAACTGTTTTTT. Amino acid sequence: CASSLTGTANEKLFF.

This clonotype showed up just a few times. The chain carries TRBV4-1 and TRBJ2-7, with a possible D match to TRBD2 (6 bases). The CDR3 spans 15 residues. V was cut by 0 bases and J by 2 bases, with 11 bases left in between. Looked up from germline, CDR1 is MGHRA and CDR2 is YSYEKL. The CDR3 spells CASSQDPSVAYEQYF. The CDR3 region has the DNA TGCGCCAGCAGCCAAGACCCTAGCGTAGCCTACGAGCAGTACTTC.

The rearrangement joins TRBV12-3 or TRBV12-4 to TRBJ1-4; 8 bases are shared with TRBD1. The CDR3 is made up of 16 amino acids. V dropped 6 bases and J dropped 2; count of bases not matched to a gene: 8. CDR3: CASSPGQGLTNEKLFF. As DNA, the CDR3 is TGTGCCAGCAGCCCTGGACAGGGCCTGACTAATGAAAAACTGTTTTTT.

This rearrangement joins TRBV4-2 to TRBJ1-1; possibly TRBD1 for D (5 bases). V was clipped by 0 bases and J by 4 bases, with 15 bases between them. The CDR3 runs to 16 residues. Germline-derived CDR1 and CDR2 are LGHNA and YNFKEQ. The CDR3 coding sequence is TGTGCCAGCAGCCAAGATTATTCAGGGAAAGGCACTGAAGCTTTCTTT. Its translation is CASSQDYSGKGTEAFF.

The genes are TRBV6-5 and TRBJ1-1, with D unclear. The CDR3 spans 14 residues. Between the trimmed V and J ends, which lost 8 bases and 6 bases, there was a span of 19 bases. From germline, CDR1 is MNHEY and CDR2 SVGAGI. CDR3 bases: TGTGCCAGCTCCGAGTCACCGGCTAACGCTGAAGCTTTCTTT. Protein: CASSESPANAEAFF.

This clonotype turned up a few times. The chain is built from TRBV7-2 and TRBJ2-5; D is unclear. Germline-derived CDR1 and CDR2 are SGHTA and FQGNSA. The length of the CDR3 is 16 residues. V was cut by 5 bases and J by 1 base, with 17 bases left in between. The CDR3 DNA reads TGTGCCAGCAGCCACCTCCTCGCGGTAGGCCAAGAGACCCAGTACTTC. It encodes CASSHLLAVGQETQYF.

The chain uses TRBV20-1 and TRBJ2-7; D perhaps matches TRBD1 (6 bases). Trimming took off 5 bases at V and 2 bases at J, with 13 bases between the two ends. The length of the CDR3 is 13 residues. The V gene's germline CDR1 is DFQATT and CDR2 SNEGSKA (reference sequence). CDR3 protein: CSAGKGQAYEQYF. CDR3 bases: TGCAGTGCTGGAAAGGGACAAGCCTACGAGCAGTACTTC.

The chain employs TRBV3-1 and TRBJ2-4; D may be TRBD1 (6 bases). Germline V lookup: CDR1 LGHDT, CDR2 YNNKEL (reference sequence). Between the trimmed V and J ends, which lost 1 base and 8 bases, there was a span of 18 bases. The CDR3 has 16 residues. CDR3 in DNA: TGTGCCAGCAGCCAAGGTCGTGGACAGCATTTGGACATTCAGTACTTC. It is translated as CASSQGRGQHLDIQYF.

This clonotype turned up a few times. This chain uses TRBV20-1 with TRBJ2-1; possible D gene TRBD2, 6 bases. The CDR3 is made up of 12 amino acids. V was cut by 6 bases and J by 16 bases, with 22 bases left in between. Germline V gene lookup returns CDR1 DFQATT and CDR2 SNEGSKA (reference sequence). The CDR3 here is CSAELMTGLAFF. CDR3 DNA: TGCAGTGCCGAACTCATGACGGGACTGGCCTTCTTC.

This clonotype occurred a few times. The CDR3 is CSVETSGSLEQYF. CDR3 sequence (DNA): TGCAGCGTTGAGACTAGCGGGAGCCTCGAGCAGTACTTC. The gene calls are TRBV29-1 and TRBJ2-5; 12 nucleotides align to TRBD2. The end of the DNA aligns better with TRBJ2-7, so the J call may be wrong. The CDR3 runs 13 residues. Per germline, CDR1 SQVTM and CDR2 ANQGSEA.

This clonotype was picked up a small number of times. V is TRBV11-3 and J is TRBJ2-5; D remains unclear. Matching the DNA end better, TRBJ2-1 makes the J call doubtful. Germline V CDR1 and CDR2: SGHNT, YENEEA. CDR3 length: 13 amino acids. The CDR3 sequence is CASSLNSRGEQFF. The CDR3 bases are TGTGCCAGCAGCTTAAATTCTCGCGGTGAGCAGTTCTTC.

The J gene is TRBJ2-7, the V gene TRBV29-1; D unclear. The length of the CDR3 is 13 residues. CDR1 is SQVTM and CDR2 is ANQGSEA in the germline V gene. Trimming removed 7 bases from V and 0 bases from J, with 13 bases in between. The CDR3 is CSAIHGSSYEQYF. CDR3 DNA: TGCAGCGCCATTCACGGAAGCTCCTACGAGCAGTACTTC.

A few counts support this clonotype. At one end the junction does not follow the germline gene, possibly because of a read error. In DNA, the CDR3 is TGTGCCAGCAGCTTAGGTGTCGGGGGCGGTGAAGAGACTCAGTACTTC. It codes for CASSLGVGGGEETQYF. The rearrangement joins TRBV7-9 to TRBJ2-5; D tentatively reads TRBD1 or TRBD2 (6 bases each). CDR1 and CDR2 (germline): SEHNR, FQNEAQ (reference sequence). The CDR3 consists of 16 residues.

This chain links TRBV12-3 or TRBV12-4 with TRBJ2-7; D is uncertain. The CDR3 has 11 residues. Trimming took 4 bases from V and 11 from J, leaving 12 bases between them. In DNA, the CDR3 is TGTGCCAGCAGTTCCGGTTCCGTGGAGTACTTC. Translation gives CASSSGSVEYF.

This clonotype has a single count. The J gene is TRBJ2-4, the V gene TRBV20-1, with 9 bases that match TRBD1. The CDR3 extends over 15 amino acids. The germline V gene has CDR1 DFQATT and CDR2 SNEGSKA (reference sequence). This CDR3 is CSVHRGQGTKNIQYF. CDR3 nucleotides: TGCAGCGTTCATCGGGGACAGGGTACCAAAAACATTCAGTACTTC.

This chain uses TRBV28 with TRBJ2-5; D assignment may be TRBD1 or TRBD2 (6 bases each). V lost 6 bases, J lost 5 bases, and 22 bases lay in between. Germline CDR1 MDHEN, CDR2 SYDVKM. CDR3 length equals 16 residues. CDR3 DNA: TGTGCCAGCAGAACCTCACAGGGACTGGGGTATGAGACCCAGTACTTC. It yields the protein CASRTSQGLGYETQYF.

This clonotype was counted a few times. CDR3 in DNA: TGTGCCAGCAGTTCACCTACCCTCAGCTACGAGCAGTACTTC. This codes for CASSSPTLSYEQYF. V usage is TRBV28 and J usage is TRBJ2-7; D not certain. The germline gives CDR1 MDHEN, CDR2 SYDVKM. V lost 4 bases, J lost 3 bases, and 13 bases lay in between. This CDR3 is built from 14 residues.

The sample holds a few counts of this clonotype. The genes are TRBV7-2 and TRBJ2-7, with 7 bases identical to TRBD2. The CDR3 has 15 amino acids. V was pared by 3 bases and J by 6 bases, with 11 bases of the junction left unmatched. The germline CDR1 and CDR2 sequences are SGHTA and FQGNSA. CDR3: CASSFAVAGVSEQYF. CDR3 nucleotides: TGTGCCAGCAGCTTCGCTGTTGCGGGAGTCAGCGAGCAGTACTTC.